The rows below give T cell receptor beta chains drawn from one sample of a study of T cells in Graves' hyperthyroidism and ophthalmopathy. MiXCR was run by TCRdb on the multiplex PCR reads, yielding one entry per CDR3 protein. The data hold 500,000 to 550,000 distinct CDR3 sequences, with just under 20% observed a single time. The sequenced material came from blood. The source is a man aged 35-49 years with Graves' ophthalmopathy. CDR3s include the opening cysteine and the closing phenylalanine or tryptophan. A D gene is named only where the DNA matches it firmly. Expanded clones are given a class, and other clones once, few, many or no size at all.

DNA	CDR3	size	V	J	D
TGTGCCAGCAGCCCCGAAGCGCAGGACTCTGGGGCCAACGTCCTGACTTTC	CASSPEAQDSGANVLTF	few	TRBV5-8	TRBJ2-6	NA
TGTGCCAGCAGTTTCCCGGGACAGGGGATGTACGAGCAGTACTTC	CASSFPGQGMYEQYF	many	TRBV12-3/TRBV12-4	TRBJ2-7	TRBD1
TGTGCCTGGATTAGGGTAGACATGAACACTGAAGCTTTCTTT	CAWIRVDMNTEAFF	many	TRBV30	TRBJ1-1	NA
TGCAGCGTTGAAGTGCAGGGTAAGAACACTGAAGCTTTCTTT	CSVEVQGKNTEAFF	NA	TRBV29-1	TRBJ1-1	NA
TGTGCCAGCAGTTCCCCCTCCCAGGAACTCAATGAGCAGTTCTTC	CASSSPSQELNEQFF	many	TRBV3-1	TRBJ2-1	NA
TGTGCCAGCAGCGGAGACTCCGGATACACAGATACGCAGTATTTT	CASSGDSGYTDTQYF	NA	TRBV9	TRBJ2-3	NA
TGTGCCAGCAAGGCCGGGCAGGGCCTCGTGGAGCAGTACTTC	CASKAGQGLVEQYF	NA	TRBV27	TRBJ2-7	NA
TGCGCCAGCAGCTGGGGACTAGCGGGGGGATACAATGAGCAGTTCTTC	CASSWGLAGGYNEQFF	many	TRBV5-1	TRBJ2-1	TRBD2
TGTGCCAGCAGCGTAGATCGGGGGGGACCCTATGGCTACACCTTC	CASSVDRGGPYGYTF	NA	TRBV9	TRBJ1-2	NA
TGTGCCAGCAGCCAAGTTACCACCATAATCCAAGAGACCCAGTACTTC	CASSQVTTIIQETQYF	few	TRBV14	TRBJ2-5	NA
TGTGCCAGCAGTGAAGCGACTAGCGGGAGGGCCAGGGAGACCCAGTACTTC	CASSEATSGRARETQYF	NA	TRBV25-1	TRBJ2-5	TRBD2
TGTGCCAGCAGCAGGAATGACAGGGCGGATGGCTACACCTTC	CASSRNDRADGYTF	many	TRBV5-5	TRBJ1-2	TRBD1
TGTGCCAGCAGGTCCCGGGACAGGGACGAGCAGTACTTC	CASRSRDRDEQYF	few	TRBV6-1	TRBJ2-7	TRBD1
TGTGCCAGCAGCACCGGATGGAGCTTGGCCTACGAGCAGTACTTC	CASSTGWSLAYEQYF	few	TRBV6-2/TRBV6-3	TRBJ2-7	NA
TGTGCCAGCAGTTACTCCCCTGGGGCCAACGTCCTGACTTTC	CASSYSPGANVLTF	NA	TRBV6-2/TRBV6-3	TRBJ2-6	NA
TGTGCCAGCAGTGAAGAGGCAGGGGGTACCCTTGAAGCTTTCTTT	CASSEEAGGTLEAFF	NA	TRBV2	TRBJ1-1	TRBD1
TGTGCCTGGACCCCCCCCCGGCGCCTCTATGGCTACACCTTC	CAWTPPRRLYGYTF	few	TRBV30	TRBJ1-2	NA
TGCAGTGTTCTCGGTATGGATGAGCAGTTCTTC	CSVLGMDEQFF	NA	TRBV20-1	TRBJ2-1	NA
TGTGCCAGCTGTGACAGGAAAAGGACCTACGAGCAGTACTTC	CASCDRKRTYEQYF	many	TRBV3-1	TRBJ2-7	NA
TGTGCCAGCAGCTTAAACGGAGGAAGCACCATATATTTT	CASSLNGGSTIYF	few	TRBV7-2	TRBJ1-3	NA
TGCAGTGCTAGGCAGGGGCGACTAGGCTACGAGCAGTACTTC	CSARQGRLGYEQYF	few	TRBV20-1	TRBJ2-7	NA
TGCGCCAGCACCGACGGGACAGGGGGTCCCTACAATGAGCAGTTCTTC	CASTDGTGGPYNEQFF	NA	TRBV5-1	TRBJ2-1	TRBD1
TGTGCCAGCAGCGTAGAAGCTCGCACGTCTTCCTACAATGAGCAGTTCTTC	CASSVEARTSSYNEQFF	few	TRBV9	TRBJ2-1	NA
TGCGCCAGCAGCCAAGCCCCGGGCAGATCGAACACTGAAGCTTTCTTT	CASSQAPGRSNTEAFF	NA	TRBV4-1	TRBJ1-1	NA
TGTGCCAGCAGGCCTAGTGGTAGCGGGAGCATCGGGAATGAGCAGTTCTTC	CASRPSGSGSIGNEQFF	few	TRBV11-2	TRBJ2-1	TRBD2
TGTGCCAGCAGCTTCTCGGGACTAGCGGGGTTAAGCTCCTACAATGAGCAGTTCTTC	CASSFSGLAGLSSYNEQFF	NA	TRBV11-2	TRBJ2-1	TRBD2
TGCAGTGCTAGAGTAGCCGGGACAGATTATTATGAGCAGTTCTTC	CSARVAGTDYYEQFF	many	TRBV20-1	TRBJ2-1	TRBD1
TGTGCCAGCAGCGTAGGGGGGGGATCGGAGACCCAGTACTTC	CASSVGGGSETQYF	many	TRBV9	TRBJ2-5	TRBD2
TGTGCCAGCAGTCCCCAGAGCCCGGAGCAGTACTTC	CASSPQSPEQYF	many	TRBV28	TRBJ2-7	NA
TGTGCCAGCCTCCCCCCCCTGGGACTAGCGGGGGGGCCCGGGGAGCTGTTTTTT	CASLPPLGLAGGPGELFF	many	TRBV7-6	TRBJ2-2	TRBD2
TGTGCCAGCAGCTTAGGAGGGGCGGGGGCGAACACTGAAGCTTTCTTT	CASSLGGAGANTEAFF	NA	TRBV11-2	TRBJ1-1	NA
TGTGCCAGCTCACCCCGACCGTCAGTGGAGCCCCAGCATTTT	CASSPRPSVEPQHF	many	TRBV18	TRBJ1-5	NA
TGTGCCAGCAGTGCTGAGGCTAGAGACAATGAGCAGTTCTTC	CASSAEARDNEQFF	NA	TRBV2	TRBJ2-1	NA
TGCAGTGCTAGAGATCGGGGGGTCGGTAACGGGGAGCTGGTTTTT	CSARDRGVGNGELVF	once	TRBV20-1	TRBJ2-2	TRBD2
TGTGCCAGCAGTTTGCGGGCCGGGGCAAAAAACATTCAGTACTTC	CASSLRAGAKNIQYF	many	TRBV28	TRBJ2-4	NA
TGCGCCAGCAGCTCCGGAGCTGGGAGGGAGCAGTACTTC	CASSSGAGREQYF	few	TRBV5-1	TRBJ2-7	NA
TGTGCCAGCAGCCCACAGGGACTAGCAAGCACAGATACGCAGTATTTT	CASSPQGLASTDTQYF	NA	TRBV7-3	TRBJ2-3	TRBD2
TGTGCCAGCAGCCTAAGACTAGCGGAGGACACCGGGGAGCTGTTTTTT	CASSLRLAEDTGELFF	NA	TRBV7-2	TRBJ2-2	TRBD2
TGTGCCAGCAGTCCAAAGGGGCAGGGGAGAAGCGGCAAGCAGTTCTTC	CASSPKGQGRSGKQFF	few	TRBV27	TRBJ2-1	NA
TGCAGTGCTCGGGACAGGGGGTCACCCCTCCACTTT	CSARDRGSPLHF	many	TRBV20-1	TRBJ1-6	TRBD1